Described below is a single T cell receptor (beta chain) sequence and its context. The sample originates from a study of blood T cell repertoires in COVID-19. Overall study context: Sites across the United States, Italy and Spain contributed samples from acute and convalescent COVID-19.

Measured with immunoSEQ multiplex PCR; TCRdb has only the in-frame clones, and not every one. The sample records about 150,000 clones, 80% to 90% being singletons. This CDR3 has 12 amino acids. Per the germline V gene, CDR1 is MDHEN and CDR2 is SYDVKM. Trimming took off 6 bases at V and 0 bases at J, with 5 bases between the two ends. The chain links TRBV28 to TRBJ1-1, with D unclear. The sequence was obtained from a man between 65 and 85 years old with acute or convalescent COVID-19. Sequencing was performed on peripheral blood. In DNA, the CDR3 is TGTGCCAGCAGCCCCATGAACACTGAAGCTTTCTTT. It translates to CASSPMNTEAFF.